These 10 T cell receptor beta chains were all obtained from the same sample, sequenced in a study of shared clonotypes between healthy human individuals. Clones were read by immunoSEQ multiplex PCR, and TCRdb kept only the in-frame ones, dropping some. The sample yields around 1.5 million clones, under 99% seen once. Sequencing input: naive CD4+ T cells sorted from blood. Subset of the sample: CD45RA+ positively selected. These TCRs come from a young man in good health.

This chain joins TRBV30 and TRBJ2-5; D is possibly TRBD1 (6 bases). Germline assignment: CDR1 GTSNPN and CDR2 SVGIG (reference sequence). Trimming pared 1 base from V and 2 bases from J, leaving 11 bases between. CDR3 size: 14 residues. In DNA, the CDR3 is TGTGCCTGGAGTGGAACAGGGTTGCAAGAGACCCAGTACTTC. It is translated as CAWSGTGLQETQYF. The complete variable domain, with remaining parts taken from reference TRBV30 and TRBJ2-5, reads SQTIHQWPATLVQPVGSPLSLECTVEGTSNPNLYWYRQAAGRGLQLLFYSVGIGQISSEVPQNLSASRPQDRQFILSSKKLLLSDSGFYLCAWSGTGLQETQYFGPGTRLLVL.

In its sample, this clone was seen once. The chain links TRBV18 to TRBJ2-7; D remains unclear. CDR1 is KGHSH, CDR2 LQKENI, per germline. The CDR3 is made up of 15 amino acids. The V end was cut by 3 bases, the J end by 4 bases, with 16 bases between. The CDR3 region is CASSPLWAGKYEQYF. The CDR3 bases are TGTGCCAGCTCACCGCTTTGGGCCGGAAAGTACGAGCAGTACTTC. Together with reference TRBV18 and TRBJ2-7, the CDR3 gives the full variable domain: NAGVMQNPRHLVRRRGQEARLRCSPMKGHSHVYWYRQLPEEGLKFMVYLQKENIIDESGMPKERFSAEFPKEGPSILRIQQVVRGDSAAYFCASSPLWAGKYEQYFGPGTRLTVT.

This rearrangement joins TRBV28 to TRBJ1-1, with D perhaps matching TRBD1 (5 bases). Germline CDR1 is MDHEN and CDR2 is SYDVKM. Trimming cost V 7 bases and J 7 bases, with 16 bases left between them. The CDR3 loop spans 13 amino acids. The CDR3 is CASTRQTRGEAFF. As DNA, the CDR3 is TGTGCCAGCACACGACAGACAAGAGGTGAAGCTTTCTTT.

The V gene is TRBV6-6, the J gene TRBJ2-2; D unclear. The CDR3 spans 14 residues. Germline-derived CDR1 and CDR2 are MNHNY and SVGAGI (reference sequence). Deletions cut 2 bases from V and 4 bases from J, with 8 bases between. This CDR3 is CASSYLVRTGELFF. The CDR3 DNA reads as TGTGCCAGCAGTTACCTAGTCCGCACCGGGGAGCTGTTTTTT.

The chain employs TRBV4-2 and TRBJ1-3; D gene uncertain. This CDR3 comprises 15 residues. Germline V gene data show CDR1 as LGHNA and CDR2 as YNFKEQ. V lost 1 base, J lost 0 bases, and 7 bases lay in between. The CDR3 loop is CASSQADLSGNTIYF. CDR3 coding DNA: TGTGCCAGCAGCCAAGCAGACCTCTCTGGAAACACCATATATTTT.

The rearrangement links TRBV5-6 to TRBJ2-2; D possibly matches TRBD1 or TRBD2 (5 bases each). CDR3 size: 14 residues. V was pared by 2 bases and J by 2 bases, with 7 bases between. CDR1 SGHDT and CDR2 YYEEEE come from the germline V gene. The chain's CDR3 is CASSFGTNTGELFF. As DNA, the CDR3 is TGTGCCAGCAGCTTTGGGACCAACACCGGGGAGCTGTTTTTT.

The V and J genes are TRBV2 and TRBJ1-5; 10 bases are a match to TRBD1. From germline, CDR1 is SNHLY and CDR2 FYNNEI. Trimming cost V 4 bases and J 4 bases; bases outside gene matches: 13. CDR3 length: 18 amino acids. Written as DNA, the CDR3 is TGTGCCAGCAGTGGACTCAGGGGACAGGGGCTTCCGAATCAGCCCCAGCATTTT. Residues: CASSGLRGQGLPNQPQHF.

The chain joins TRBV19 to TRBJ2-1; the D gene could be TRBD1 or TRBD2 (6 bases each). This CDR3 is 15 amino acids long. The ends were cut back, 5 bases at V and 4 bases at J, with 15 bases in the middle. CDR1 and CDR2 (germline): LNHDA, SQIVND (reference sequence). CDR3 bases: TGTGCCAGTAGTCTCACAGGGAGGTTTTACAATGAGCAGTTCTTC. This sequence encodes CASSLTGRFYNEQFF.

This clone was recorded only once. This chain links TRBV18 with TRBJ2-1, with a tentative D call TRBD1 (6 bases). The V gene lost 1 base and the J gene lost 3 bases, with 10 bases spanning the gap. This CDR3 is built from 15 residues. Looked up from germline, CDR1 is KGHSH and CDR2 is LQKENI. The CDR3 spells CASSPRGGFYNEQFF. Here the CDR3 DNA reads TGTGCCAGCTCACCACGAGGGGGATTCTACAATGAGCAGTTCTTC.

About this clone itself: Other DNA sequences of this sample code for an identical CDR3. V and J are TRBV5-1 and TRBJ2-5, with a possible D match to TRBD2 (5 bases). Germline V gene sequence: CDR1 SGHRS, CDR2 YFSETQ. The CDR3 is 14 amino acids. The V end was cut by 0 bases, the J end by 0 bases, with 6 bases between. Written as DNA, the CDR3 is TGCGCCAGCAGCTTGGCGGGAAACCAAGAGACCCAGTACTTC. Residues: CASSLAGNQETQYF.